This T cell receptor (beta chain) was profiled in a study of regulatory T cells in long-lasting Graves disease. V was trimmed by 5 bases and J by 8 bases, leaving 9 bases between them. This CDR3 region has 11 residues. CDR1 and CDR2 from the germline V gene are MDHEN and SYDVKM. Arm-PCR of CDR3 regions and iRepertoire HTBI primers were used to build TCR beta libraries. TCRdb used MiXCR to reprocess the multiplex PCR reads, holding one entry per CDR3 protein. Among 450,000 to 700,000 distinct CDR3 sequences listed, roughly 14% were seen once. Time point given: newly diagnosed GD, antithyroid drugs for less than 3 months. Construction of the TCR library relied on RNA isolated from PBMCs. This clonotype was picked up many times. This same sample was also part of a study on T cells in Graves' hyperthyroidism and ophthalmopathy.

Sequenced material: peripheral blood mononuclear cells (PBMCs), taken at new diagnosis, from a patient treated with antithyroid drugs. The chain uses TRBV28 and TRBJ1-2; D uncertain. The sequence was collected from a man aged 25-45 years with Graves disease. DNA for the CDR3: TGTGCCAGCAGTCCTCTCTCCGGCTACACCTTC. As protein: CASSPLSGYTF.